This is a list of T cell receptor beta chains from one sample in a study of blood T cells in healthy people across ages. One entry per CDR3 protein, called by TCRdb with MiXCR from the 5' RACE reads. Found here are about 580,000 distinct CDR3 sequences, 40% to 50% of them singletons; the top ten hold around 25%. The material sequenced was blood. Every receptor here comes from a man aged 80 or over in good health. The CDR3 runs from the conserved cysteine through the conserved F or W. A D gene is named only where the DNA matches it firmly. Size tells how often a clone was seen (once, few, many) or the class of an expanded clone, and some rows leave it out.

d_gene	v_gene	len	j_gene	abundance	CDR3nt	CDR3aa
TRBD1	TRBV10-3	14	TRBJ2-1	few	TGTGCCATCAGTGGCCGGACAGGGAACAATGAGCAGTTCTTC	CAISGRTGNNEQFF
-	TRBV20-1	13	TRBJ2-7	few	TGCAGTGCTAGAGATGTAAGGGTCCACGAGCAGTACTTC	CSARDVRVHEQYF
-	TRBV29-1	11	TRBJ2-1	-	TGCAGCGTTGAAGGGGGAGAGACCCAGTTCTTC	CSVEGGETQFF
-	TRBV9	14	TRBJ2-5	-	TGTGCCAGCAGCGTAAATTGGGGCGGAGAGACCCAGTACTTC	CASSVNWGGETQYF
-	TRBV7-9	13	TRBJ1-1	few	TGTGCCAGCAGCTTATGGGAGTCCACTGAAGCTTTCTTT	CASSLWESTEAFF
-	TRBV3-1	12	TRBJ2-1	-	TGTGCCAGCAGCCAAGATTTCGGAGCTCAGTTCTTC	CASSQDFGAQFF
-	TRBV5-1	15	TRBJ2-7	-	TGCGCCAGCAGCTTCACAGGCGACAGGTCCTACGAGCAGTACTTC	CASSFTGDRSYEQYF
-	TRBV6-2/TRBV6-3	15	TRBJ1-3	-	TGTGCCAGCAGTTATGCCGGGAAAAAAGGAAACACCATATATTTT	CASSYAGKKGNTIYF
TRBD1	TRBV9	16	TRBJ2-7	few	TGTGCCAGCAGCGTGACAGGGGGCGGGAACTCCTACGAGCAGTACTTC	CASSVTGGGNSYEQYF
TRBD2	TRBV6-6	15	TRBJ2-1	many	TGTGCCAGCAGCCAAGGGCGGGAGGGGAAACGGGGGCAGTTCTTC	CASSQGREGKRGQFF
-	TRBV29-1	14	TRBJ1-1	-	TGCAGCTCAACCCCAACGACGGTGAACACTGAAGCTTTCTTT	CSSTPTTVNTEAFF
TRBD1	TRBV12-3/TRBV12-4	17	TRBJ1-5	-	TGTGCCAGCAGCTCGAGCGGCGGACAGGGGCCCCGTCAGCCCCAGCATTTT	CASSSSGGQGPRQPQHF
TRBD2	TRBV20-1	16	TRBJ2-2	-	TGCAGTGCTAGTCAGGGCGGGGGGCCCAACACCGGGGAGCTGTTTTTT	CSASQGGGPNTGELFF
-	TRBV6-5	14	TRBJ2-7	-	TGTGCCAGCAGCCTTCATAGCGCCCTGTACGAGCAGTACTTC	CASSLHSALYEQYF
-	TRBV4-1	15	TRBJ1-5	few	TGCGCCAGCAGCCAACAGCTTGCAAACCTAGGGCCCCAGCATTTT	CASSQQLANLGPQHF
-	TRBV9	16	TRBJ1-6	-	TGTGCCAGCAGCGGGCGGGGGGACGGACCATCTTCACCCCTCCACTTT	CASSGRGDGPSSPLHF
-	TRBV29-1	13	TRBJ2-1	-	TGCAGCGTTTCTCTAGGGGGAAGCAATGAGCAGTTCTTC	CSVSLGGSNEQFF
TRBD1	TRBV20-1	14	TRBJ1-2	-	TGCAGTGCTAGAGAGAAGGACAGGGTCTATGGCTACACCTTC	CSAREKDRVYGYTF
-	TRBV7-2	17	TRBJ2-3	few	TGTGCCAGCAGCTCACGAACGGGTACTCCTTTCACAGATACGCAGTATTTT	CASSSRTGTPFTDTQYF
TRBD1	TRBV6-6	16	TRBJ2-7	many	TGTGCCAGCAGTCCAGGACAGGGAAGGTTCTCCTACGAGCAGTACTTC	CASSPGQGRFSYEQYF
-	TRBV6-6	15	TRBJ1-5	-	TGTGCCAGCAGTTGGACTAGCGGGAGCAATCAGCCCCAGCATTTT	CASSWTSGSNQPQHF
-	TRBV14	13	TRBJ2-1	few	TGTGCCAGCAGCCAAGGGCGTGAGACTAAGCAGTTCTTC	CASSQGRETKQFF
TRBD1	TRBV12-3/TRBV12-4	16	TRBJ2-1	-	TGTGCCAGCAGTTTTGCGAGGGACAGGGCCTACAATGAGCAGTTCTTC	CASSFARDRAYNEQFF
-	TRBV7-2	14	TRBJ2-3	-	TGTGCCAGCAGCTTAGAAGCCCTCACAGATACGCAGTATTTT	CASSLEALTDTQYF
TRBD2	TRBV6-5	16	TRBJ2-7	many	TGTGCCAGCAGCTCAGGGCTAGCGGGAGTTTCGCGTGAGCAGTACTTC	CASSSGLAGVSREQYF
-	TRBV21-1	10	TRBJ1-1	few	TGTGCCAGCAGCAAGGAAGAAGCTTTCTTT	CASSKEEAFF
TRBD2	TRBV7-2	16	TRBJ2-3	few	TGTGCCAGCAGCACGGGACTAGCGGGTCCCGCGGATACGCAGTATTTT	CASSTGLAGPADTQYF
-	TRBV7-2	15	TRBJ2-3	-	TGTGCCAGCAGCCAACAGGGAGGAAGGACAGATACGCAGTATTTT	CASSQQGGRTDTQYF
TRBD2	TRBV7-9	14	TRBJ2-7	few	TGTGCCAGCAGCGCTAGCGGGAGGGTCTACGAGCAGTACTTC	CASSASGRVYEQYF
-	TRBV25-1	13	TRBJ2-5	-	TGTGCCAGCGCTACAGGGTCGGGACAGACCCAGTACTTC	CASATGSGQTQYF
-	TRBV6-6	14	TRBJ1-3	-	TGTGCCAGCAGGATGGGAGGGTTAGGAAACACCATATATTTT	CASRMGGLGNTIYF
-	TRBV6-5	16	TRBJ2-1	-	TGTGCCAGCAGTTACTCAACAGGCTATGGGGCCAATGAGCAGTTCTTC	CASSYSTGYGANEQFF
-	TRBV10-3	15	TRBJ2-5	-	TGTGCCATCAGTGAGTCGGCGGCCGGGGAAGAGACCCAGTACTTC	CAISESAAGEETQYF
-	TRBV3-1	15	TRBJ1-1	-	TGTGCCAGCAGCCAAGATCGGGGAGCGAACACTGAAGCTTTCTTT	CASSQDRGANTEAFF